The 8 T cell receptor beta chains in this list originate from one sample, sequenced in a study of radiation and T cells in renal cell carcinoma. The time point was: blood 2 weeks post-SBRT. Treatment of the sample: 15 Gy SBRT to primary tumor, nephrectomy 4 weeks later. The data were produced by immunoSEQ multiplex PCR, yet TCRdb's version contains in-frame clones alone and is incomplete. The table has tens of thousands of clones, about 80% seen once; the top ten hold about 28%. Sequencing used blood, obtained from a patient whose treatment included radiotherapy and nephrectomy. These receptors were taken from a woman in her 70s with renal cell carcinoma.

The CDR3 DNA sequence: TGTGCCAGCAGTGACAGGGGACAGCAAGAGACCCAGTACTTC. Its protein is CASSDRGQQETQYF. This chain connects TRBV27 to TRBJ2-5, with 8 bases identical to TRBD1. Germline CDR1 and CDR2: MNHEY and SMNVEV (reference sequence). With 5 bases clipped from V and 2 bases from J, the junction kept 4 bases outside the gene matches. CDR3 length equals 14 residues.

This chain links TRBV6-1 with TRBJ2-1; 8 bases line up with TRBD2. Per the germline V gene, CDR1 is MNHNS and CDR2 is SASEGT. The V segment lost 2 bases and the J segment 1 base; nucleotides outside the gene matches: 7. CDR3 size: 17 residues. This chain's CDR3 is CASSEFGGRLSYNEQFF. Written as DNA, the CDR3 is TGTGCCAGCAGTGAATTTGGCGGGAGGTTATCCTACAATGAGCAGTTCTTC.

The chain carries TRBV7-8 and TRBJ1-1, with no clear D. CDR3 size: 12 residues. Trimming removed 8 bases from V and 2 bases from J, with 9 bases in between. CDR1 is SGHVS, CDR2 FQNEAQ, per germline. In nucleotides, the CDR3 is TGTGCCAGCCGAGCCCCAAACACTGAAGCTTTCTTT. Amino acid sequence: CASRAPNTEAFF.

V gene TRBV11-2 combines with J gene TRBJ2-3; D is possibly TRBD1 or TRBD2 (6 bases each). Trimming left V 6 bases short and J 2 bases short, with 18 bases between. The CDR3 is made up of 16 amino acids. Germline assignment: CDR1 SGHAT and CDR2 FQNNGV. In DNA, the CDR3 is TGTGCCAGCAGTCGGGGGCAGATCACATCCACAGATACGCAGTATTTT. Translating it yields CASSRGQITSTDTQYF.

The chain has TRBV19 and TRBJ1-1; D remains ambiguous. CDR3 length: 12 amino acids. V was cut by 6 bases and J by 6 bases, with 11 bases left in between. Germline CDR1 is LNHDA and CDR2 is SQIVND (reference sequence). The CDR3 coding sequence is TGTGCCAGTAGGGCTCCGGACGCTGAAGCTTTCTTT. Protein sequence: CASRAPDAEAFF.

CDR3 protein: CASSQGGSLYNEQFF. The CDR3 coding sequence is TGTGCCAGCAGCCAAGGGGGGAGTCTCTACAATGAGCAGTTCTTC. The chain couples TRBV4-2 to TRBJ2-1, with D possibly called TRBD1 or TRBD2 (5 bases each). CDR3 length: 15 amino acids. Germline values: CDR1 LGHNA, CDR2 YNFKEQ. With 1 base removed from V and 3 bases from J, the gap between germline ends came to 10 bases.

The chain carries TRBV2 and TRBJ2-3; 8 bases agree with TRBD2. V trimming: 3 bases; J trimming: 3 bases; junction bases outside the gene matches: 5. This CDR3 contains 15 residues. Germline-derived CDR1 and CDR2 are SNHLY and FYNNEI. The CDR3 is CASSDRGGATDTQYF. CDR3 nucleotide sequence: TGTGCCAGCAGTGACCGGGGGGGTGCAACAGATACGCAGTATTTT.

This clone was picked up one time. V gene TRBV7-9 combines with J gene TRBJ2-1; a weak D match, TRBD1 (6 bases). Trimming removed 5 bases from V and 6 bases from J, with 11 bases in between. Germline lookup yields CDR1 SEHNR and CDR2 FQNEAQ (reference sequence). This CDR3 is 13 amino acids long. The CDR3 sequence is CASSTGQINEQFF. The CDR3, as DNA: TGTGCCAGCAGCACCGGACAGATCAATGAGCAGTTCTTC.